The rows below give T cell receptor beta chains drawn from one sample of a study of T-cell memory formation after mild COVID-19. MiXCR, applied by TCRdb to the 5' RACE reads, yields one record per CDR3 protein. Of roughly 300,000 distinct CDR3 sequences in the sample, under 8.5% are singletons; the top ten hold 20% to 25%. Sequenced sample: PBMCs or a T cell subset sorted from them (not recorded which). The receptors here all came from a man between 18 and 29 years old who had mild COVID-19 (a few samples of this study predate the infection). Cell type and time point are not known. The CDR3 runs from the conserved cysteine through the conserved F or W. Each record gives: V gene, clone size, D gene, J gene, CDR3 protein, CDR3 DNA. D genes are given only for firm matches. A clone size is listed for some rows: how often the clone was seen (once, few, many), or a class if it is expanded.

TRBV18	-	-	TRBJ1-2	CASSPQFGRGGYGYTF	TGTGCCAGCTCACCACAGTTCGGCAGAGGGGGATATGGCTACACCTTC
TRBV10-1	many	-	TRBJ2-5	CASSEISPGTQYF	TGCGCCAGCAGTGAGATATCCCCAGGGACCCAGTACTTC
TRBV7-9	few	-	TRBJ2-3	CASSTPTRYTQYF	TGTGCCAGCAGCACCCCGACTCGCTATACGCAGTATTTT
TRBV12-3/TRBV12-4	few	TRBD2	TRBJ2-1	CASGLAGGYNEQFF	TGTGCCAGCGGATTAGCGGGGGGCTACAATGAGCAGTTCTTC
TRBV4-1	-	-	TRBJ1-2	CASSQGTGIGLYGYTF	TGCGCCAGCAGCCAAGGTACAGGGATTGGCTTATATGGCTACACCTTC
TRBV7-2	few	-	TRBJ2-7	CASSLSSIDSYSYEQYF	TGTGCCAGCAGCTTGTCGTCGATCGACAGCTACTCCTACGAGCAGTACTTC
TRBV4-3	many	-	TRBJ1-5	CASSQVRNQPQHF	TGCGCCAGCAGCCAAGTAAGGAATCAGCCCCAGCATTTT
TRBV20-1	many	TRBD1	TRBJ2-1	CSARLMNRGRNNEQFF	TGCAGTGCTAGACTAATGAACAGGGGCCGAAACAATGAGCAGTTCTTC
TRBV6-4	few	-	TRBJ2-1	CASSDSGTNEQFF	TGTGCCAGCAGTGACTCGGGGACCAATGAGCAGTTCTTC
TRBV27	few	TRBD2	TRBJ2-5	CASSLEPPLAGPGTQYF	TGTGCCAGCAGTTTAGAGCCCCCACTAGCGGGGCCTGGGACCCAGTACTTC
TRBV18	-	-	TRBJ2-6	CASSPPGTYVSGANVLTF	TGTGCCAGCTCACCGCCTGGGACATACGTATCTGGGGCCAACGTCCTGACTTTC
TRBV7-9	-	TRBD1	TRBJ2-1	CASSFRGQGTYNEQFF	TGTGCCAGCAGCTTCCGGGGACAGGGGACCTACAATGAGCAGTTCTTC
TRBV29-1	few	-	TRBJ2-1	CSVKGGPNEQFF	TGCAGCGTAAAAGGGGGGCCCAATGAGCAGTTCTTC
TRBV3-1	-	-	TRBJ1-4	CASGRPDNNEKLFF	TGTGCCAGCGGGCGACCGGACAATAATGAAAAACTGTTTTTT
TRBV14	-	-	TRBJ2-7	CASRLATSYEQYF	TGTGCCAGCAGACTAGCCACCTCCTACGAGCAGTACTTC
TRBV20-1	many	-	TRBJ2-1	CSAGPSANEQFF	TGCAGTGCCGGACCTAGCGCCAATGAGCAGTTCTTC
TRBV14	few	TRBD2	TRBJ2-2	CASSQEAAGVATGELFF	TGTGCCAGCAGCCAAGAGGCAGCGGGGGTTGCGACCGGGGAGCTGTTTTTT
TRBV24-1	-	-	TRBJ2-2	CATSGGKGNTGELFF	TGTGCCACCAGTGGGGGAAAGGGAAACACCGGGGAGCTGTTTTTT
TRBV5-1	many	TRBD1	TRBJ1-5	CASSLGGLDQPQHF	TGCGCCAGCAGCTTAGGGGGCCTCGATCAGCCCCAGCATTTT
TRBV9	-	-	TRBJ2-1	CASSDAPQPYEQFF	TGTGCCAGCAGCGATGCCCCCCAGCCCTATGAGCAGTTCTTC
TRBV6-5	-	-	TRBJ2-2	CASSSGSWVTGELFF	TGTGCCAGCAGTTCGGGCTCATGGGTCACCGGGGAGCTGTTTTTT
TRBV7-9	many	-	TRBJ2-1	CASSLATPGTNEQFF	TGTGCCAGCAGCTTAGCCACCCCGGGGACCAATGAGCAGTTCTTC
TRBV7-2	-	-	TRBJ2-3	CASSPARRLDTQYF	TGTGCCAGCAGCCCGGCCCGGCGGCTAGATACGCAGTATTTT
TRBV4-2	few	-	TRBJ1-2	CASSQERTVGYGYTF	TGTGCCAGCAGCCAAGAGAGGACAGTCGGATATGGCTACACCTTC
TRBV6-6	many	-	TRBJ1-6	CASSPGTVVSPLHF	TGTGCCAGCAGCCCCGGGACGGTAGTCTCACCCCTCCACTTT
TRBV20-1	few	-	TRBJ1-1	CSASRSQNTEAFF	TGCAGTGCTAGCAGGTCGCAGAACACTGAAGCTTTCTTT
TRBV11-2	-	TRBD1	TRBJ2-1	CASSSPGQGRIFEQFF	TGTGCCAGCAGCTCCCCCGGACAGGGTAGAATTTTCGAGCAGTTCTTC
TRBV5-1	many	TRBD1	TRBJ1-2	CASSRDRVFYGYTF	TGCGCCAGCAGCAGGGACAGGGTTTTCTATGGCTACACCTTC